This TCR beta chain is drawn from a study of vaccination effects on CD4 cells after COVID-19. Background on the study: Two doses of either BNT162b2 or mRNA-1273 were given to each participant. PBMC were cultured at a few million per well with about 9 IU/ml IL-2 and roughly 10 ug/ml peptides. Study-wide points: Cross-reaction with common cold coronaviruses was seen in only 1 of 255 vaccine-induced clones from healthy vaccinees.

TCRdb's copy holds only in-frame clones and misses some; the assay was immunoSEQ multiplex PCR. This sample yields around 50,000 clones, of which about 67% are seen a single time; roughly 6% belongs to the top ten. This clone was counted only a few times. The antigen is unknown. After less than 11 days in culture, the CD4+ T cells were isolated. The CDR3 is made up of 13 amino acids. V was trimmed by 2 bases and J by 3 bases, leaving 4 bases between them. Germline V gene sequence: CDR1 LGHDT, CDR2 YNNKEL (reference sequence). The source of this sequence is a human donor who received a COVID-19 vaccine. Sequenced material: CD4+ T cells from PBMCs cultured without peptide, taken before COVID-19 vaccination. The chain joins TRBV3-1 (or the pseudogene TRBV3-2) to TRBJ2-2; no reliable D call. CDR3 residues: CASSQSDTGELFF. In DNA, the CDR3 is TGTGCCAGCAGCCAATCAGACACCGGGGAGCTGTTTTTT.